This TCR beta chain was profiled in a study of T cells in Graves' hyperthyroidism and ophthalmopathy. The CDR3 is 15 residues long. Germline V gene data show CDR1 as LNHNV and CDR2 as YYDKDF (reference sequence). Trimming removed 2 bases at V and 2 bases at J, with 10 bases between. There were TCR beta CDR3 regions amplified from RNA transcripts. A first-round RT-PCR of the TCR CDR3 used the HTBI primer set. TCRdb itself ran the multiplex PCR reads through MiXCR, one entry per CDR3 protein. The repertoire holds 310,000 or so distinct CDR3 sequences, with approximately 15% as singletons. The sample was blood. The receptor was isolated from a woman aged 55-70 years with Graves' ophthalmopathy. This chain links TRBV15 with TRBJ1-3, with D unclear. CDR3 sequence reads: CATSRFGAPGNTIYF. DNA for the CDR3: TGTGCCACCAGCAGATTCGGCGCACCTGGAAACACCATATATTTT.